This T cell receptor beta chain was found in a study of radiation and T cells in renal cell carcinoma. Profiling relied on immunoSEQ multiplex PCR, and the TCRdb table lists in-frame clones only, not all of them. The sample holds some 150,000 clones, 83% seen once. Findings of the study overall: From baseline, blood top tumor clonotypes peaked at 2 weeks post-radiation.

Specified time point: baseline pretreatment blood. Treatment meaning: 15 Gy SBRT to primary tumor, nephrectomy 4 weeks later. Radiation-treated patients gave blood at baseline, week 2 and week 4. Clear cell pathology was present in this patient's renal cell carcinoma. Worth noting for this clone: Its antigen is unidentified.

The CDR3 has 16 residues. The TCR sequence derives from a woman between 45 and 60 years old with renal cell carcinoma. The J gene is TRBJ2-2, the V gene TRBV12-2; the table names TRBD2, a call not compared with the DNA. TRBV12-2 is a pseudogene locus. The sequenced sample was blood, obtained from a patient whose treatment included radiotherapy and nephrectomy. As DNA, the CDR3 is TGTGCAAGTCGCTCCCGGGCGGGGGAAGACACCGGGGAGCTGTTTTTT. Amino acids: CASRSRAGEDTGELFF.